Below, 28 T cell receptor beta chains from the same sample are listed, as sequenced in a study of T cell repertoires in cytomegalovirus infection. These receptors lack a known antigen. TCRdb called the reads again in MiXCR, with one record for every CDR3 protein. The sample records approximately 910,000 distinct CDR3 sequences, roughly 31% being singletons. The material sequenced was cultured CD8+ T cells from PBMCs, taken from culture after CMV antigen stimulation. These receptors were collected from a human donor in good health (CMV status not recorded). Some clones in this sample may be carry-over from other donors' samples.

This clonotype came up a few times. V and J are TRBV12-3 or TRBV12-4 and TRBJ1-1; the D is unclear. The ends were cut back, 4 bases at V and 1 base at J, with 19 bases in the middle. CDR3 length equals 17 residues. CDR3 residues: CASSYLLRGAWNTEAFF. The DNA of the CDR3 is TGTGCCAGCAGTTATCTTCTACGGGGAGCTTGGAACACTGAAGCTTTCTTT.

This sequence joins TRBV6-5 and TRBJ1-5, with TRBD1 as a possible D gene (6 bases). The CDR3 has 17 amino acids. V lost 0 bases, J lost 5 bases, and 17 bases lay in between. Germline CDR1 and CDR2: MNHEY and SVGAGI. DNA of the CDR3: TGTGCCAGCAGTTACTCGGTGTCACGGGGGCGAGATCAGCCCCAGCATTTT. Protein product: CASSYSVSRGRDQPQHF.

This clonotype was detected many times. The rearrangement joins TRBV6-1 to TRBJ2-7; maybe TRBD1 (6 bases). V lost 5 bases and J lost 5, with 13 bases in between. Germline CDR1 and CDR2: MNHNS and SASEGT. The CDR3 spans 13 residues. The DNA for the CDR3 is TGTGCCAGCAGTTTCACAGGGAATGACGAGCAGTACGTC. Its protein product is CASSFTGNDEQYV.

The chain uses TRBV27 and TRBJ1-5; tentatively, D is TRBD1 (6 bases). The germline V and J ends were trimmed by 4 bases and 3 bases, with 19 bases remaining between them. From germline, CDR1 is MNHEY and CDR2 SMNVEV (reference sequence). This CDR3 is built from 17 residues. CDR3 loop: CASSSLGTNYPNQPQHF. CDR3 DNA sequence: TGTGCCAGCAGTTCCCTCGGGACAAATTATCCCAATCAGCCCCAGCATTTT.

V is TRBV7-6 and J is TRBJ2-5; 12 nucleotides align to TRBD2. CDR3 length: 17 residues. CDR1 is SGHVS and CDR2 is FNYEAQ in the germline V gene. Germline trimming cut 1 base from V and 0 bases from J; bases unmatched to any gene: 3. For the CDR3, the DNA is TGTGCCAGCAGCTTAGGTAGACTAGCGGGGGACCAAGAGACCCAGTACTTC. Protein product: CASSLGRLAGDQETQYF. Together with reference TRBV7-6 and TRBJ2-5, the CDR3 gives the full variable domain: GAGVSQSPRYKVTKRGQDVALRCDPISGHVSLYWYRQALGQGPEFLTYFNYEAQQDKSGLPNDRFSAERPEGSISTLTIQRTEQRDSAMYRCASSLGRLAGDQETQYFGPGTRLLVL.

The sample holds one count of this clonotype. The rearrangement uses TRBV7-6 and TRBJ2-7; the D gene is possibly TRBD2 (5 bases). Trimming cost V 1 base and J 6 bases, with 16 bases left between them. Germline V gene data show CDR1 as SGHVS and CDR2 as FNYEAQ. CDR3 length: 15 amino acids. The CDR3: CASSLVALEGGEQYF. As DNA, the CDR3 is TGTGCCAGCAGCTTAGTGGCGTTAGAGGGCGGCGAGCAGTACTTC.

This clonotype was counted many times. The chain uses TRBV7-2 and TRBJ2-1; 7 nucleotides align to TRBD2. The length of the CDR3 is 14 residues. The germline V gene has CDR1 SGHTA and CDR2 FQGNSA. V was clipped by 3 bases and J by 5 bases; unmatched bases: 4. CDR3 nucleotide sequence: TGTGCCAGCAGCTTTACGCGGGGGAACAATGAGCAGTTCTTC. Translated, it gives CASSFTRGNNEQFF.

The DNA for the CDR3 is TGCAGTGCTACGGACCAGGGTTACAATCAGCCCCAGCATTTT. It yields the protein CSATDQGYNQPQHF. The V and J genes are TRBV20-1 and TRBJ1-5; D is possibly TRBD1 (5 bases). The CDR3 covers 14 residues. With 4 bases removed from V and 3 bases from J, the gap between germline ends came to 13 bases. The V gene's germline CDR1 is DFQATT and CDR2 SNEGSKA (reference sequence).

This clonotype was observed a few times. The chain joins TRBV5-1 to TRBJ2-7; the match to TRBD1 covers 10 bases. This CDR3 is built from 16 residues. J lost 6 bases, V lost 4 bases, and 13 bases had no gene match. In germline, CDR1 is SGHRS, CDR2 YFSETQ. The CDR3 here is CASSPSTGGSAFEQYV. In DNA, the CDR3 is TGCGCCAGCAGCCCGTCGACAGGGGGCTCTGCGTTCGAGCAGTACGTC.

This chain links TRBV9 with TRBJ1-1; 7 bases agree with TRBD1. From germline, CDR1 is SGDLS and CDR2 YYNGEE. The V gene end was trimmed by 0 bases and the J gene end by 1 base; junction bases not matched to a gene: 3. This CDR3 is built from 15 residues. As DNA, the CDR3 is TGTGCCAGCAGCGTAGCCCGACAGGGGAACACTGAAGCTTTCTTT. Protein product: CASSVARQGNTEAFF.

This clonotype was detected a few times. J is TRBJ2-3 and V is TRBV12-3 or TRBV12-4, with 7 bases aligning to TRBD1. The trim removed 6 bases at V and 6 bases at J, leaving 15 bases unmatched. CDR3 length: 16 amino acids. CDR3 coding DNA: TGTGCCAGCAGGTTCCTGGGGGACAGAGACCGGGATACGCAGTATTTT. Translation: CASRFLGDRDRDTQYF.

This clonotype was seen a handful of times. This rearrangement joins TRBV7-8 to TRBJ2-7, with 7 bases fitting TRBD1. After removal of 5 bases from V and 0 bases from J, the junction contained 10 bases not matched to a gene. This CDR3 contains 16 residues. Germline assignment: CDR1 SGHVS and CDR2 FQNEAQ. In DNA, the CDR3 is TGTGCCAGCAGCGCCTCGGGACAGTTTCACTCCTACGAGCAGTACGTC. Protein: CASSASGQFHSYEQYV.

J is TRBJ1-6 and V is TRBV6-5; no clear D gene. V was cut by 0 bases and J by 9 bases, with 6 bases left in between. The CDR3 length is 13 residues. Germline CDR1 reads MNHEY; CDR2 reads SVGAGI. The DNA for the CDR3 is TGTGCCAGCAGTTACTCGACGGTTTCACCCCTCCACTTT. It codes for CASSYSTVSPLHF.

This clonotype was seen repeatedly, ten times or more. The rearrangement links TRBV7-2 to TRBJ2-7, with D hard to call. The length of the CDR3 is 11 residues. Looked up from germline, CDR1 is SGHTA and CDR2 is FQGNSA. V gave up 0 bases and J gave up 5 bases, with 2 bases separating them. The CDR3 nucleotides are TGTGCCAGCAGCTTAGCGCACGAGCAGTACTTC. Encoded protein: CASSLAHEQYF.

The V call is TRBV10-1, the J call TRBJ2-7, with 9 bases aligning to TRBD2. This CDR3 contains 15 residues. V was clipped by 0 bases and J by 2 bases; unmatched bases: 2. Germline values: CDR1 WNHNN, CDR2 SYGVQD (reference sequence). The CDR3 sequence: CASSESLAGAYEQYF. For the CDR3, the DNA is TGCGCCAGCAGTGAGTCTTTAGCGGGGGCCTACGAGCAGTACTTC.

This clonotype was found many times. This sequence joins TRBV7-3 and TRBJ1-2; D is undetermined. There are 19 residues in the CDR3. In germline, CDR1 is SGHTA, CDR2 FQGTGA. V was pared by 2 bases and J by 7 bases, with 29 bases between. The CDR3 loop reads CASSLVAGTLSDTNGGYTF. CDR3 nucleotide sequence: TGTGCCAGCAGCTTAGTGGCAGGTACTCTTTCGGATACCAACGGTGGCTACACCTTC.

With regard to this clonotype: In this CDR3 the conserved last residue, phenylalanine or tryptophan, is missing, so a read error is likely. The chain carries TRBV6-6 and TRBJ2-6, with 9 bases that match TRBD2. The CDR3 spans 20 residues. Unmatched junction bases numbered 12, after V lost 2 bases and J lost 1 base. Germline V gene data show CDR1 as MNHNY and CDR2 as SVGAGI (reference sequence). The DNA of the CDR3 is TGTGCCAGCAGTTACAGGAGTAGCGGGGGCACCCCTTCTGGGGCCAACGTCCTGACTCTC. Residues: CASSYRSSGGTPSGANVLTL.

This clonotype was seen a few times. The rearrangement uses TRBV7-8 and TRBJ1-1; tentative D call: TRBD1 (6 bases). Germline CDR1 and CDR2: SGHVS and FQNEAQ. The V gene lost 5 bases and the J gene lost 7 bases, with 20 bases spanning the gap. The CDR3 is made up of 15 amino acids. The CDR3 coding sequence is TGTGCCAGCAGCCTCTCCCGAGGCAGGGGAGGTGAAGCTTTCTTT. Residues: CASSLSRGRGGEAFF.

This clonotype was detected ten times or more. V is TRBV27 and J is TRBJ2-7, with D unresolved. CDR1 is MNHEY and CDR2 is SMNVEV in the germline V gene (reference sequence). The length of the CDR3 is 13 residues. The V gene lost 6 bases and the J gene lost 0 bases, with 9 bases spanning the gap. CDR3 protein: CASSLTSSYEQYF. The DNA of the CDR3 is TGTGCCAGCAGCTTAACATCCTCCTACGAGCAGTACTTC.

This clonotype has just one count. The CDR3 sequence is CASSLGALTYEQYF. DNA for the CDR3: TGTGCCAGCAGCTTGGGGGCCCTCACCTACGAGCAGTACTTC. This chain uses TRBV5-6 with TRBJ2-7, with D unresolved. V was pared by 0 bases and J by 2 bases, with 9 bases between. Germline lookup yields CDR1 SGHDT and CDR2 YYEEEE. The CDR3 extends over 14 amino acids.

This clonotype was seen a handful of times. The CDR3 loop is CASRGIYQETQYF. The CDR3 region has the DNA TGCGCCAGTCGGGGGATATACCAAGAGACCCAGTACTTC. The chain combines TRBV4-1 with TRBJ2-5, with D possibly being TRBD2 (6 bases). V lost 9 bases to trimming and J lost 0 bases, with 11 bases between them. CDR3 length equals 13 residues. Per germline, CDR1 MGHRA and CDR2 YSYEKL.

This clonotype has a handful of counts. This rearrangement joins TRBV27 to TRBJ2-6; 7 positions agree with TRBD1. The CDR3 totals 17 residues. Trimming removed 3 bases from V and 0 bases from J; junction bases left unmatched: 5. From germline, CDR1 is MNHEY and CDR2 SMNVEV (reference sequence). The CDR3 sequence is CASSFRDSSSGANVLTF. DNA for the CDR3: TGTGCCAGCAGTTTCCGGGACAGTTCCTCTGGGGCCAACGTCCTGACTTTC.

The chain combines TRBV29-1 with TRBJ1-2; no clear D. Germline loops: CDR1 SQVTM, CDR2 ANQGSEA. V lost 7 bases and J 4 bases, leaving 16 bases between the germline ends. This CDR3 has 13 residues. The CDR3 here is CSAEWGSAYGYTF. In DNA, the CDR3 is TGCAGCGCCGAGTGGGGTAGCGCCTATGGCTACACCTTC. Supplemented by reference TRBV29-1 and TRBJ1-2, the full variable domain reads SAVISQKPSRDICQRGTSLTIQCQVDSQVTMMFWYRQQPGQSLTLIATANQGSEATYESGFVIDKFPISRPNLTFSTLTVSNMSPEDSSIYLCSAEWGSAYGYTFGSGTRLTVV.

This chain connects TRBV7-2 to TRBJ2-1, with 11 bases lining up with TRBD2. This CDR3 is built from 16 residues. Germline V gives CDR1 SGHTA, CDR2 FQGNSA. The V segment lost 5 bases and the J segment 8 bases; nucleotides outside the gene matches: 11. The DNA for the CDR3 is TGTGCCAGCAGCCCTATAGCGGGGGGGCAATGGGATGAGCAGTTCTTC. Encoded protein: CASSPIAGGQWDEQFF.

The table lists this clonotype with a few counts. The J gene is TRBJ2-7, the V gene TRBV6-5, with D uncertain. This CDR3 contains 15 residues. From germline, CDR1 is MNHEY and CDR2 SVGAGI. V was shortened by 6 bases and J by 3 bases, with 18 bases between the two germline ends. The CDR3 here is CASSLVETHRYEQYF. The CDR3 DNA reads as TGTGCCAGCAGCCTCGTAGAGACCCACCGCTACGAGCAGTACTTC.

The chain recombines TRBV28 with TRBJ2-5; 7 bases align to TRBD2. Per germline, CDR1 MDHEN and CDR2 SYDVKM. The CDR3 is 13 residues long. J was trimmed by 9 bases and V by 3 bases; bases with no gene match: 7. CDR3 nucleotide sequence: TGTGCCAGCAGTTTCGTGGGGGGGGGGGCCCAGTACTTC. Protein: CASSFVGGGAQYF.

The V and J genes are TRBV6-1 and TRBJ2-5; 9 nucleotides match TRBD2. Germline loops: CDR1 MNHNS, CDR2 SASEGT. The CDR3 consists of 18 residues. The V and J ends lost 8 bases and 1 base, in that order; junction bases with no gene match: 17. The CDR3 bases are TGTGCCAGCCATGAGGAACTAGCGGGTACCTTAATCCAAGAGACCCAGTACTTC. As protein: CASHEELAGTLIQETQYF.

This clonotype was seen more than once but under ten times. This chain uses TRBV19 with TRBJ2-1; D uncertain. CDR3 length equals 13 residues. The germline gives CDR1 LNHDA, CDR2 SQIVND (reference sequence). V lost 5 bases to trimming and J lost 7 bases, with 12 bases between them. CDR3 in amino acids: CASSPLQLNEQFF. The CDR3 DNA is TGTGCCAGTAGTCCTTTACAGCTTAATGAGCAGTTCTTC.